The 27 T cell receptor beta chains in this list originate from one sample, sequenced in a study of regulatory T cells in long-lasting Graves disease. As for time point: persistent/refractory GD, antithyroid drugs over 5 years with positive TRAb. There was RNA extracted from PBMCs, and the TCR library was made from it. Construction of TCR beta libraries relied on iRepertoire HTBI primers and on Arm-PCR targeting CDR3 regions. Using its own MiXCR run on the multiplex PCR reads, TCRdb lists one record per CDR3 protein. Here the sample spans approximately 690,000 distinct CDR3 sequences, around 30% being singletons. The sequencing here drew on peripheral blood mononuclear cells (PBMCs), taken when the disease was refractory, from a patient treated with antithyroid drugs. These receptors were collected from a female donor with Graves disease.

This clonotype appeared a few times. The J gene is TRBJ1-4, the V gene TRBV6-1; the match to TRBD1 covers 9 bases. The CDR3 consists of 14 residues. CDR1 is MNHNS and CDR2 is SASEGT in the germline V gene. With V trimmed by 5 bases and J by 8 bases, 6 bases remained unmatched. The CDR3 DNA reads as TGTGCCAGCAGTACACAGGGGGCGTACGAAAAACTGTTTTTT. Amino acid sequence: CASSTQGAYEKLFF.

This sequence joins TRBV19 and TRBJ1-5; perhaps TRBD1 as D (5 bases). V lost 10 bases and J lost 0, with 19 bases in between. CDR3 length equals 16 residues. In germline, CDR1 is LNHDA, CDR2 SQIVND (reference sequence). The CDR3 here is CATLRGGTYSNQPQHF. CDR3 nucleotides: TGTGCCACCCTTCGGGGGGGAACTTATAGCAATCAGCCCCAGCATTTT.

V usage is TRBV19 and J usage is TRBJ2-7, with D tentatively TRBD1 or TRBD2 (5 bases each). The CDR3 runs to 12 residues. Deletions cut 6 bases from V and 1 base from J, with 7 bases between. Germline V gene data show CDR1 as LNHDA and CDR2 as SQIVND (reference sequence). CDR3 bases: TGTGCCAGTAGAGGGACGTCCTACGAGCAGTACTTC. Protein product: CASRGTSYEQYF.

This chain joins TRBV10-1 and TRBJ2-7; 7 bases align to TRBD1. Per germline, CDR1 WNHNN and CDR2 SYGVQD (reference sequence). This CDR3 is 15 amino acids long. Unmatched junction bases numbered 5, after V lost 1 base and J lost 2 bases. Here the CDR3 DNA reads TGCGCCAGCAGTGAGTTCGGCCAGGGGGCCTACGAGCAGTACTTC. It specifies CASSEFGQGAYEQYF.

V usage is TRBV28 and J usage is TRBJ1-2, with 9 bases lining up with TRBD1. The germline CDR1 and CDR2 sequences are MDHEN and SYDVKM. This CDR3 is built from 16 residues. The J segment lost 2 bases and the V segment lost 4 bases, leaving 8 bases of the junction unmatched. Written as DNA, the CDR3 is TGTGCCAGCAGTTCCATAACAGGGGGCAAAAACTATGGCTACACCTTC. The encoded protein is CASSSITGGKNYGYTF.

V is TRBV7-6 and J is TRBJ1-1, with D hard to call. V gave up 4 bases and J gave up 0 bases, with 12 bases separating them. The germline V gene has CDR1 SGHVS and CDR2 FNYEAQ. The CDR3 extends over 15 amino acids. DNA for the CDR3: TGTGCCAGCAGCTCAAGTCCAGCGTTGAACACTGAAGCTTTCTTT. Protein product: CASSSSPALNTEAFF. Full variable domain (rest looked up from reference TRBV7-6 and TRBJ1-1): GAGVSQSPRYKVTKRGQDVALRCDPISGHVSLYWYRQALGQGPEFLTYFNYEAQQDKSGLPNDRFSAERPEGSISTLTIQRTEQRDSAMYRCASSSSPALNTEAFFGQGTRLTVV.

V is TRBV19 and J is TRBJ1-1; 8 bases line up with TRBD1. The CDR3 runs to 15 residues. Unmatched junction bases numbered 4, after V lost 3 bases and J lost 1 base. Germline loops: CDR1 LNHDA, CDR2 SQIVND (reference sequence). The CDR3 here is CASSIMDRANTEAFF. CDR3 DNA: TGTGCCAGTAGTATCATGGACAGGGCGAACACTGAAGCTTTCTTT.

This clonotype was observed a few times. The chain links TRBV7-9 to TRBJ1-1; no clear D. The CDR3 is 15 amino acids. CDR1 SEHNR and CDR2 FQNEAQ come from the germline V gene (reference sequence). V was cut by 7 bases and J by 3 bases, with 18 bases left in between. The CDR3 nucleotides read TGTGCCAGCACCCTCTTTGAAGGGCCGTACACTGAAGCTTTCTTT. This codes for CASTLFEGPYTEAFF.

The chain couples TRBV12-5 to TRBJ2-7; TRBD1 aligns across 8 bases. Germline assignment: CDR1 LGHNT and CDR2 FRNRAP. The CDR3 is 13 amino acids. V trimming: 1 base; J trimming: 6 bases; junction bases outside the gene matches: 2. CDR3 coding DNA: TGTGCTAGTGGTTTGGGGACAGGGACCGAGCAGTACTTC. Its protein product is CASGLGTGTEQYF.

This clonotype has only one observation. The CDR3 bases are TGTGCCTGGACTCGAAAGCTGAACACTGAAGCTTTCTTT. Translating gives CAWTRKLNTEAFF. The chain links TRBV30 to TRBJ1-1; D call uncertain. V was cut by 4 bases and J by 0 bases, with 9 bases left in between. The germline CDR1 and CDR2 sequences are GTSNPN and SVGIG (reference sequence). The CDR3 is made up of 13 amino acids. Full variable domain (rest looked up from reference TRBV30 and TRBJ1-1): SQTIHQWPATLVQPVGSPLSLECTVEGTSNPNLYWYRQAAGRGLQLLFYSVGIGQISSEVPQNLSASRPQDRQFILSSKKLLLSDSGFYLCAWTRKLNTEAFFGQGTRLTVV.

Points on this clonotype: A much larger clone differs by one base, so this may be a read error. The chain joins TRBV12-5 to TRBJ1-1; TRBD1 aligns across 7 bases. CDR1 LGHNT and CDR2 FRNRAP come from the germline V gene. The CDR3 is 12 residues long. CDR3: CASGLGGTETFF. In nucleotides, the CDR3 is TGTGCTAGTGGTTTAGGGGGCACTGAAACTTTCTTT.

This clonotype was observed at least ten times. The J gene is TRBJ1-2, the V gene TRBV11-2; D is possibly TRBD1 (5 bases). There are 14 residues in the CDR3. V was cut by 1 base and J by 6 bases, with 12 bases left in between. Germline-derived CDR1 and CDR2 are SGHAT and FQNNGV. CDR3: CASSLVTQGHGYTF. CDR3 DNA sequence: TGTGCCAGCAGCTTAGTCACCCAGGGTCATGGCTACACCTTC.

This clonotype was observed a few times. The rearrangement links TRBV25-1 to TRBJ1-1, with D maybe TRBD1 (5 bases). In germline, CDR1 is MGHDK, CDR2 SYGVNS. With 0 bases removed from V and 4 bases from J, the gap between germline ends came to 15 bases. The CDR3 contains 16 residues. In DNA form, the CDR3 reads TGTGCCAGCAGTGAATATGGGGGATTGGGGAGCACTGAAGCTTTCTTT. Its translation: CASSEYGGLGSTEAFF.

This clonotype was counted a few times. This chain links TRBV20-1 with TRBJ2-5, with D possibly being TRBD2 (5 bases). V lost 4 bases and J 2 bases, leaving 17 bases between the germline ends. The CDR3 is 15 residues long. The germline CDR1 and CDR2 sequences are DFQATT and SNEGSKA (reference sequence). CDR3 amino acids: CSANPRLARQETQYF. The CDR3 nucleotides are TGCAGTGCTAATCCGCGGCTAGCCCGACAAGAGACCCAGTACTTC.

The sample holds a few counts of this clonotype. The J gene is TRBJ1-4, the V gene TRBV28; no reliable D call. Germline V lookup: CDR1 MDHEN, CDR2 SYDVKM. There are 14 residues in the CDR3. V was pared by 3 bases and J by 7 bases, with 12 bases between. CDR3 in amino acids: CASSFGGFREKLFF. The CDR3 DNA sequence: TGTGCCAGCAGTTTCGGAGGGTTTCGTGAAAAACTGTTTTTT.

The chain links TRBV10-3 to TRBJ2-1; TRBD2 matches at 8 bases. Trimming removed 3 bases from V and 5 bases from J; junction bases left unmatched: 6. The CDR3 is made up of 15 amino acids. From germline, CDR1 is ENHRY and CDR2 SYGVKD. As DNA, the CDR3 is TGTGCCATCAGTGAACCCAACGGGAGGGACAATGAGCAGTTCTTC. It yields the protein CAISEPNGRDNEQFF.

This clonotype has a count of ten or more. This chain joins TRBV6-1 and TRBJ1-1; D call uncertain. The V and J ends lost 7 bases and 0 bases respectively, with 6 bases between them. The CDR3 has 12 residues. Germline assignment: CDR1 MNHNS and CDR2 SASEGT. CDR3 sequence reads: CASKEVNTEAFF. The CDR3 DNA reads as TGTGCCAGCAAGGAAGTGAACACTGAAGCTTTCTTT.

There are a few counts of this clonotype. V is TRBV20-1 and J is TRBJ1-1, with unresolved D. The CDR3 totals 17 residues. Trimming stripped 6 bases from V and 1 base from J, with 24 bases between. Germline CDR1 and CDR2: DFQATT and SNEGSKA (reference sequence). CDR3 DNA: TGCAGTGCCGCTAGGGATCTGGACCGCTCCTGGAACACTGAAGCTTTCTTT. Translated: CSAARDLDRSWNTEAFF.

This clonotype was detected many times. The gene calls are TRBV2 and TRBJ2-5; D is perhaps TRBD1 (5 bases). V lost 4 bases and J lost 5, with 11 bases in between. The germline CDR1 and CDR2 sequences are SNHLY and FYNNEI. The CDR3 runs to 13 residues. CDR3 nucleotide sequence: TGTGCCAGCAGTGCGACAGCTCCGGAGACCCAGTACTTC. This codes for CASSATAPETQYF.

The chain couples TRBV20-1 to TRBJ1-2; D possibly corresponds to TRBD1 (6 bases). V dropped 0 bases and J dropped 7 bases, with 12 bases sitting between them. Germline loops: CDR1 DFQATT, CDR2 SNEGSKA (reference sequence). This CDR3 region has 13 residues. The CDR3 nucleotides are TGCAGTGCTAGAGACCCTAACAGGGCTGGCTACACCTTC. This gives the protein CSARDPNRAGYTF.

V usage is TRBV20-1 and J usage is TRBJ1-1, with a possible D match to TRBD1 (5 bases). Germline V gene lookup returns CDR1 DFQATT and CDR2 SNEGSKA (reference sequence). V was cut by 0 bases and J by 0 bases, with 11 bases left in between. The length of the CDR3 is 15 residues. The CDR3 loop reads CSARDWGVVNTEAFF. The CDR3 nucleotides are TGCAGTGCTAGAGATTGGGGCGTTGTGAACACTGAAGCTTTCTTT.

J is TRBJ2-7 and V is TRBV6-5; D is possibly TRBD1 or TRBD2 (6 bases each). This CDR3 region has 15 residues. V lost 0 bases, J lost 2 bases, and 11 bases lay in between. Germline V lookup: CDR1 MNHEY, CDR2 SVGAGI. The chain's CDR3 is CASSYSIGGTYEQYF. The CDR3 bases are TGTGCCAGCAGTTACTCGATAGGGGGGACCTACGAGCAGTACTTC.

V and J are TRBV4-1 and TRBJ2-7; TRBD1 aligns across 7 bases. The ends lost 3 bases at V and 2 bases at J; junction bases unmatched: 7. Germline V gene lookup returns CDR1 MGHRA and CDR2 YSYEKL. The CDR3 consists of 15 residues. This CDR3 reads CASSQPQGSPYEQYF. CDR3 bases: TGCGCCAGCAGCCAGCCACAGGGGTCCCCCTACGAGCAGTACTTC.

This clonotype appeared a single time. The chain uses TRBV19 and TRBJ1-1; possible D gene TRBD1, 5 bases. V was pared by 5 bases and J by 1 base, with 26 bases between. The CDR3 runs 19 residues. CDR1 is LNHDA, CDR2 SQIVND, per germline (reference sequence). The chain's CDR3 is CASSSPRGRGIVRNTEAFF. DNA of the CDR3: TGTGCCAGTAGTTCCCCGCGGGGAAGGGGTATCGTACGGAACACTGAAGCTTTCTTT.

This chain uses TRBV28 with TRBJ1-1; perhaps TRBD1 as D (5 bases). CDR1 and CDR2 from the germline V gene are MDHEN and SYDVKM. With 6 bases removed from V and 0 bases from J, the gap between germline ends came to 14 bases. This CDR3 has 15 amino acids. The CDR3 nucleotides are TGTGCCAGCAGCGACAGCTACAGGATGAACACTGAAGCTTTCTTT. The encoded protein is CASSDSYRMNTEAFF.

This clonotype was recorded at least ten times. V gene TRBV2 combines with J gene TRBJ1-1, with a possible D match to TRBD1 (6 bases). This CDR3 has 14 residues. Germline V lookup: CDR1 SNHLY, CDR2 FYNNEI. The germline V and J ends were trimmed by 6 bases and 1 base, with 12 bases remaining between them. CDR3 bases: TGTGCCAGCAGGGCAACAGGGACGAACACTGAAGCTTTCTTT. Translation: CASRATGTNTEAFF.

This clonotype came up a few times. V usage is TRBV11-2 and J usage is TRBJ2-7, with 7 bases identical to TRBD2. Germline-derived CDR1 and CDR2 are SGHAT and FQNNGV. The CDR3 is 20 amino acids. J was trimmed by 2 bases and V by 5 bases; bases with no gene match: 24. CDR3 nucleotide sequence: TGTGCCAGCAGCCCCCGGTTCCTTTCCCCTTCTAGCGGACCCACCTACGAGCAGTACTTC. This translates into CASSPRFLSPSSGPTYEQYF.